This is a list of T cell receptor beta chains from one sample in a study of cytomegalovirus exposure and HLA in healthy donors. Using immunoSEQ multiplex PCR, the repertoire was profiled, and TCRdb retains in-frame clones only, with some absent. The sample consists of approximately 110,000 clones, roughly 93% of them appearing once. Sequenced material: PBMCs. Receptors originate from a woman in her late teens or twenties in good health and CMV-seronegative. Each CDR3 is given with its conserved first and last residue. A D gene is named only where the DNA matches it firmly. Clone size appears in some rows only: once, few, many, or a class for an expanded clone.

cdr3_nt: TGTGCCAGCAGCCAGGGGGCCCCCGGTTGGCGGACCCAGTACTTC
cdr3_aa: CASSQGAPGWRTQYF
clone_size: .
v_call: TRBV14
j_call: TRBJ2-5
d_call: .

cdr3_nt: TGTGCCAGCAGCGTAGCAGGAAGGACAGCAAGCACAGATACGCAGTATTTT
cdr3_aa: CASSVAGRTASTDTQYF
clone_size: once
v_call: TRBV9
j_call: TRBJ2-3
d_call: .

cdr3_nt: TGTGCCAGCAGCGTAAAGACAGTTTACACCGGGGAGCTGTTTTTT
cdr3_aa: CASSVKTVYTGELFF
clone_size: .
v_call: TRBV5-6
j_call: TRBJ2-2
d_call: .

cdr3_nt: TGTGCCAGCAGCTTGGTTGGGCTTAACTATGGCTACACCTTC
cdr3_aa: CASSLVGLNYGYTF
clone_size: .
v_call: TRBV5-4
j_call: TRBJ1-2
d_call: .

cdr3_nt: TGTGCCAGCAGCGGGACAGCCAACCAAGAGACCCAGTACTTC
cdr3_aa: CASSGTANQETQYF
clone_size: .
v_call: TRBV9
j_call: TRBJ2-5
d_call: .

cdr3_nt: TGTGCCAGCAGCCAAGAGTTGGGGAGAGCCAAAAACATTCAGTACTTC
cdr3_aa: CASSQELGRAKNIQYF
clone_size: .
v_call: TRBV14
j_call: TRBJ2-4
d_call: .

cdr3_nt: TGTGCCAGCAGCGTAGGCCTAGCGGGGGGGCATGAGCAGTTCTTC
cdr3_aa: CASSVGLAGGHEQFF
clone_size: .
v_call: TRBV9
j_call: TRBJ2-1
d_call: TRBD2

cdr3_nt: TGCGCCAGCAGCCCCAAGGGGGCAGGTGATACGCAGTATTTT
cdr3_aa: CASSPKGAGDTQYF
clone_size: .
v_call: TRBV5-1
j_call: TRBJ2-3
d_call: TRBD1

cdr3_nt: TGTGCTAGTGGTTTGGGCGACAGGGGACTTCGTGGAAACACCATATATTTT
cdr3_aa: CASGLGDRGLRGNTIYF
clone_size: .
v_call: TRBV12-5
j_call: TRBJ1-3
d_call: TRBD1

cdr3_nt: TGTGCCAGCAGGGGGGGACAGGGTCCAAGTAATGGGGCCAACGTCCTGACTTTC
cdr3_aa: CASRGGQGPSNGANVLTF
clone_size: .
v_call: TRBV2
j_call: TRBJ2-6
d_call: TRBD1

cdr3_nt: TGCGCCAGCAGCTTGAGGACCTCGGCGGGGGGTGAGGACACCTTC
cdr3_aa: CASSLRTSAGGEDTF
clone_size: once
v_call: TRBV5-1
j_call: TRBJ1-2
d_call: .

cdr3_nt: TGCGCCAGCAGCCAAGACAGGGGCCCAACTAATGAAAAACTGTTTTTT
cdr3_aa: CASSQDRGPTNEKLFF
clone_size: .
v_call: TRBV4-1
j_call: TRBJ1-4
d_call: .

cdr3_nt: TGTGCCAGCAAGACGGGAGGTTCGAACACCGGGGAGCTGTTTTTT
cdr3_aa: CASKTGGSNTGELFF
clone_size: .
v_call: TRBV6-5
j_call: TRBJ2-2
d_call: TRBD2

cdr3_nt: TGTGCCATCAGGCCGGGACAGGGGATAGGAGGCTACACCTTC
cdr3_aa: CAIRPGQGIGGYTF
clone_size: .
v_call: TRBV10-3
j_call: TRBJ1-2
d_call: TRBD1

cdr3_nt: TGTGCCTGGAGTGTACCGGCAGGCCTTAACATTCAGTACTTC
cdr3_aa: CAWSVPAGLNIQYF
clone_size: .
v_call: TRBV30
j_call: TRBJ2-4
d_call: .

cdr3_nt: TGTGCCAGCAGTACAAACCTAGTGTGGGAGACCCAGTACTTC
cdr3_aa: CASSTNLVWETQYF
clone_size: .
v_call: TRBV2
j_call: TRBJ2-5
d_call: .

cdr3_nt: TGTGCCAGCAGGAGACAGGGAAGAGAGGAGACCCAGTACTTC
cdr3_aa: CASRRQGREETQYF
clone_size: .
v_call: TRBV5-4
j_call: TRBJ2-5
d_call: TRBD1

cdr3_nt: TGTGCCAGCAGCACCCTACAGATAGCGTACACTGAAGCTTTCTTT
cdr3_aa: CASSTLQIAYTEAFF
clone_size: .
v_call: TRBV7-9
j_call: TRBJ1-1
d_call: .

cdr3_nt: TGTGCCAGCAGTGAAGGCTCCGGGACACAAGAGACCCAGTACTTC
cdr3_aa: CASSEGSGTQETQYF
clone_size: .
v_call: TRBV6-1
j_call: TRBJ2-5
d_call: .

cdr3_nt: TGTGCCAGCAGTTTAAATCGGGGAAAGAATCAGCCCCAGCATTTT
cdr3_aa: CASSLNRGKNQPQHF
clone_size: .
v_call: TRBV2
j_call: TRBJ1-5
d_call: .

cdr3_nt: TGTGCCAGCAGTGGACAGGTGGCCGGGGAGCTGTTTTTT
cdr3_aa: CASSGQVAGELFF
clone_size: .
v_call: TRBV6-5
j_call: TRBJ2-2
d_call: TRBD1

cdr3_nt: TGTGCCAGCAGAGCCTTTTCGGGTTCTTCCTACGAGCAGTACTTC
cdr3_aa: CASRAFSGSSYEQYF
clone_size: few
v_call: TRBV2
j_call: TRBJ2-7
d_call: .

cdr3_nt: TGTGCCAGCTCACCCGGACCAGGGAGGGAGGAAAAACTGTTTTTT
cdr3_aa: CASSPGPGREEKLFF
clone_size: .
v_call: TRBV18
j_call: TRBJ1-4
d_call: .

cdr3_nt: TGCGCCAGCAGCCAAGGCCCGGGGGGGCCCCAGCATTTT
cdr3_aa: CASSQGPGGPQHF
clone_size: .
v_call: TRBV4-1
j_call: TRBJ1-5
d_call: .

cdr3_nt: TGTGCCAGCAGCCCGGGGACAGGTCGAGAGACCCAGTACTTC
cdr3_aa: CASSPGTGRETQYF
clone_size: once
v_call: TRBV7-9
j_call: TRBJ2-5
d_call: TRBD1

cdr3_nt: TGTGCCAGCAGCTCCGGGGGGGGGATGGGTAATGAGCAGTTCTTC
cdr3_aa: CASSSGGGMGNEQFF
clone_size: .
v_call: TRBV9
j_call: TRBJ2-1
d_call: TRBD2

cdr3_nt: TGCAGCGTTGAACTAATTAACTCCTACAATGAGCAGTTCTTC
cdr3_aa: CSVELINSYNEQFF
clone_size: .
v_call: TRBV29-1
j_call: TRBJ2-1
d_call: .

cdr3_nt: TGCGCCAGCAGCTTCGGGGGGCGCGCCCAGAATCAAGAGACCCAGTACTTC
cdr3_aa: CASSFGGRAQNQETQYF
clone_size: .
v_call: TRBV5-1
j_call: TRBJ2-5
d_call: .

cdr3_nt: TGTGCCAGCAGCAACGGACTCATGGCTAGCACAGATACGCAGTATTTT
cdr3_aa: CASSNGLMASTDTQYF
clone_size: .
v_call: TRBV9
j_call: TRBJ2-3
d_call: .

cdr3_nt: TGTGCCAGCAGCAATCCGGGATTACGAACAGATACGCAGTATTTT
cdr3_aa: CASSNPGLRTDTQYF
clone_size: .
v_call: TRBV21-1
j_call: TRBJ2-3
d_call: .

cdr3_nt: TGTGCCAGCATGCTAGCGGGAGAATCAGATACGCAGTATTTT
cdr3_aa: CASMLAGESDTQYF
clone_size: few
v_call: TRBV2
j_call: TRBJ2-3
d_call: TRBD2

cdr3_nt: TGCGCCAGCAGCCCGAGTATCGGAGGCACAGATACGCAGTATTTT
cdr3_aa: CASSPSIGGTDTQYF
clone_size: .
v_call: TRBV5-1
j_call: TRBJ2-3
d_call: .

cdr3_nt: TGTGCCAGCAGTTTTGGGACACAGGTTAGCACAGATACGCAGTATTTT
cdr3_aa: CASSFGTQVSTDTQYF
clone_size: once
v_call: TRBV27
j_call: TRBJ2-3
d_call: .

cdr3_nt: TGTGCCAGTAGTGTCACAAAGAACACTGAAGCTTTCTTT
cdr3_aa: CASSVTKNTEAFF
clone_size: .
v_call: TRBV19
j_call: TRBJ1-1
d_call: .

cdr3_nt: TGTGCCAGCAGTTTAATGGGGCTCTCTGGGGCCAACGTCCTGACTTTC
cdr3_aa: CASSLMGLSGANVLTF
clone_size: .
v_call: TRBV27
j_call: TRBJ2-6
d_call: .

cdr3_nt: TGTGCCATCAGTGGGGGAGTCAGAAACTATGGCTACACCTTC
cdr3_aa: CAISGGVRNYGYTF
clone_size: .
v_call: TRBV10-3
j_call: TRBJ1-2
d_call: .

cdr3_nt: TGTGCCAGCACACCCGGGACAGGGCAAGAAAAACTGTTTTTT
cdr3_aa: CASTPGTGQEKLFF
clone_size: .
v_call: TRBV6-5
j_call: TRBJ1-4
d_call: TRBD1

cdr3_nt: TGTGCCAGCAGTTTGGGCAGTCCCACTGAAGCTTTCTTT
cdr3_aa: CASSLGSPTEAFF
clone_size: .
v_call: TRBV27
j_call: TRBJ1-1
d_call: .

cdr3_nt: TGTGCCAGCAGACCCCCGGGACAGGGTTGGGATAGCTCCTACGAGCAGTACTTC
cdr3_aa: CASRPPGQGWDSSYEQYF
clone_size: .
v_call: TRBV2
j_call: TRBJ2-7
d_call: TRBD1

cdr3_nt: TGTGCCAGCAGTTTAAGGACTAGCGGCTACAATGAGCAGTTCTTC
cdr3_aa: CASSLRTSGYNEQFF
clone_size: .
v_call: TRBV28
j_call: TRBJ2-1
d_call: TRBD2